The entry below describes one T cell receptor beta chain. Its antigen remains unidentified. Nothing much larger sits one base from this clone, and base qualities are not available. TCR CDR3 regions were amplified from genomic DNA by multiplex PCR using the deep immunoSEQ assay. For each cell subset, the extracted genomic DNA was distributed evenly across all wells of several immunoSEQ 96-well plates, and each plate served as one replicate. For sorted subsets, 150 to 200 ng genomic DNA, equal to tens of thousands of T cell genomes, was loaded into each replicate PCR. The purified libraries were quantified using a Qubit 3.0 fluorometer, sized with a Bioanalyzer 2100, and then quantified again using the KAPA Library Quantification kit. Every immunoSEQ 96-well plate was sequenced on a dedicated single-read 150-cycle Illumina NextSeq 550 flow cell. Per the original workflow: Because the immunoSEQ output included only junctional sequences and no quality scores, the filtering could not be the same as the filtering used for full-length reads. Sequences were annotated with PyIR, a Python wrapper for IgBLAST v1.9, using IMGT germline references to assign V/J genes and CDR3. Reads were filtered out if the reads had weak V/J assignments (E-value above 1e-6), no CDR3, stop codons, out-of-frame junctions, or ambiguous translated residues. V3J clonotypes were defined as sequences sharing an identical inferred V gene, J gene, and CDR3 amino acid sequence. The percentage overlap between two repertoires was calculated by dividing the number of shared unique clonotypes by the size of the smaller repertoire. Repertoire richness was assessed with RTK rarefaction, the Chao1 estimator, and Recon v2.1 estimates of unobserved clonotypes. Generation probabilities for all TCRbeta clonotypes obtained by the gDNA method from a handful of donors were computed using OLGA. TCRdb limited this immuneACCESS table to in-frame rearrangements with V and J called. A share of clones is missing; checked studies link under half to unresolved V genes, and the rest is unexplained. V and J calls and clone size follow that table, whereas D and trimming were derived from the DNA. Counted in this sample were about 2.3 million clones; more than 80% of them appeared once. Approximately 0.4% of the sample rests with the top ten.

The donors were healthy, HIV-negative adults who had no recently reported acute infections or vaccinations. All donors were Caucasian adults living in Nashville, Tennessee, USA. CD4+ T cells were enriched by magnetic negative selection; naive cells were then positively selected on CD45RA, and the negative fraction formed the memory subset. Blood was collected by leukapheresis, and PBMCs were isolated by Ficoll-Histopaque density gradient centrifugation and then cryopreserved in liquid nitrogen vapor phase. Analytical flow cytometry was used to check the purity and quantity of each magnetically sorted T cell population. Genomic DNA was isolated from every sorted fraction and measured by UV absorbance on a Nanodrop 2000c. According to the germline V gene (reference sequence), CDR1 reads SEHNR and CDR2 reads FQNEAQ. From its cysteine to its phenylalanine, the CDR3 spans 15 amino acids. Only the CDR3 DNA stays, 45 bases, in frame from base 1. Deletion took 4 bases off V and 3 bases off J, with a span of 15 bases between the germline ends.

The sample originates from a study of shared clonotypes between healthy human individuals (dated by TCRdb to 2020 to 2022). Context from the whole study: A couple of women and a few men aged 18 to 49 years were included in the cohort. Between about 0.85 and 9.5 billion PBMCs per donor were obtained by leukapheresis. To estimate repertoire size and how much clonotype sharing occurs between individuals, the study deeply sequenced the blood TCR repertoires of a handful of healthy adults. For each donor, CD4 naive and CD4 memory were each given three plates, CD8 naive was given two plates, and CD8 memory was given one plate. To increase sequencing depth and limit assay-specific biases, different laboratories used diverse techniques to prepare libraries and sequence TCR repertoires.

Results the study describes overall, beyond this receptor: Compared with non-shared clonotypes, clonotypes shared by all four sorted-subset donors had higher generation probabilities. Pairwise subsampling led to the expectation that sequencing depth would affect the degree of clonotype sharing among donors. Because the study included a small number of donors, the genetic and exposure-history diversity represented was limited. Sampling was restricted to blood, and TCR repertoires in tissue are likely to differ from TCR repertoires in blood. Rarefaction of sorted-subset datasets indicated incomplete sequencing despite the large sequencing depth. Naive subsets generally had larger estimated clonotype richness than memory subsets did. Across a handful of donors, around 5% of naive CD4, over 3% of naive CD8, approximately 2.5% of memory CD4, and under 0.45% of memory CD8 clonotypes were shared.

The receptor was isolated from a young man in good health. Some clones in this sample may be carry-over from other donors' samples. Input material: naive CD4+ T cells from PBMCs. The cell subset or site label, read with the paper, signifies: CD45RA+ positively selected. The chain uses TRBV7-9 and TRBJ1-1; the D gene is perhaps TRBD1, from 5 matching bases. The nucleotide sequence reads TGTGCCAGCAGCTACACCTCGGGGGGGGACACTGAAGCTTTCTTT. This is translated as CASSYTSGGDTEAFF.